This TCR beta chain was found in a study of T cells in localized non-small cell lung cancer (dated by TCRdb to 2020 to 2022). Context from the whole study: The study analyzed T cell repertoires of under 250 early-stage NSCLC patients, comparing tumors and uninvolved tumor-adjacent lungs. The cohort consisted of around 250 treatment-naive NSCLC patients whose localized lung tumors had been resected. Of the NSCLC patients, roughly 130 were male and around 97 were female, and the mean age was approximately 66 years.

Broader findings and caveats from the paper: Of the top 100 tumor clones, a median of 57 were detected in paired uninvolved adjacent lung; 28 were also among that lung's top 100. Because of the exploratory design, TCR variables were selected using unadjusted p-values without false-discovery rate correction. Longer overall survival was associated with higher T cell density in blood, whereas shorter survival was associated with higher clonality in adjacent lung. Uninvolved tumor-adjacent lung showed the highest T cell clonality, higher than tumor, which suggests more focused antigenic responses in the uninvolved tumor-adjacent lung. Because multi-region tumor sequencing was not performed, intratumor heterogeneity could not be ruled out.

Note on this clone: The antigen this receptor binds is unknown. No clone much larger than this one lies a single base away; base qualities are absent.

The immunoSEQ Assay was used to sequence TCR beta CDR3 regions from DNA. In the paper's pipeline: T cell density was computed as TCR beta template counts normalized to usable DNA estimated by amplifying housekeeping genes. The preseqR package was used to estimate richness by extrapolating to 400,000 templates for PBMC samples and to 120,000 templates for tissue samples. Clonality was calculated as one minus Pielou's evenness. Tissue-enriched TCRs were identified through differential abundance testing performed on productive amino-acid clonotypes, with a minimum total count of 5 and an alpha of 0.1. The Jaccard Index and the Morisita Overlap Index were used to measure how much the repertoires overlapped between compartments. GLIPH clustered TCR beta CDR3s with public tetramer-defined viral CDR3s; viral motifs required at least three viral sequences plus V-gene enrichment. As stored in TCRdb, this immuneACCESS dataset retains in-frame rearrangements with V and J assigned. A fraction of the clones does not appear; measured against another copy, unresolved V genes explain less than half of the discrepancy, and the remainder lacks a known reason. V and J calls and clone size are as listed in that table; D and trimming were resolved from the DNA. Across this sample there are fewer than 100,000 clones, with 80% seen only once. Less than 9.5% of the sample goes to the ten largest clones.

V ends up 7 bases short and J 6 bases short, with an unmatched junction base count of 8. Via the germline V gene (reference sequence), CDR1 is SGHNT and CDR2 YYREEE. Spanning cysteine to phenylalanine, the CDR3 consists of 15 amino acids. Only the CDR3 part of the read is kept: 45 bases, read in frame from the first base. At diagnosis, tumor, uninvolved tumor-adjacent lung and peripheral blood were collected and then preserved as a mix of FFPE and fresh-frozen material. For TCR repertoire profiling, the blood samples were analyzed as peripheral blood mononuclear cells. Material: peripheral blood, obtained before any cancer treatment. The rearrangement combines TRBV5-4 with TRBJ2-1; TRBD2 aligns with 12 central bases. This TCR came from an older female donor with stage I lung adenocarcinoma. For the CDR3, the sequence is CASGLAGGPGNEQFF. DNA sequence: TGTGCCAGCGGTCTAGCGGGAGGGCCTGGCAATGAGCAGTTCTTC.